The 13 T cell receptor beta chains given below trace back to one sample, sequenced in a study of blood T cell repertoires in COVID-19. TCRdb's copy holds only in-frame clones and misses some; the assay was immunoSEQ multiplex PCR. The sample consists of roughly 240,000 clones, 70% to 90% of them appearing once. Sequencing was performed on peripheral blood. The receptors were sampled from a man aged 60-69 years who had recovered from COVID-19.

The chain uses TRBV6-1 and TRBJ2-7, with 9 bases identical to TRBD2. The CDR3 covers 17 residues. V lost 2 bases and J lost 3; bases outside the gene matches: 11. Germline V CDR1 and CDR2: MNHNS, SASEGT. CDR3 sequence reads: CASSEMVGLAGIYEQYF. The CDR3 nucleotides read TGTGCCAGCAGTGAAATGGTCGGGCTAGCGGGAATCTACGAGCAGTACTTC.

J is TRBJ2-5 and V is TRBV5-5; a weak D match, TRBD1 (6 bases). Germline loops: CDR1 SGHKS, CDR2 YYEKEE (reference sequence). Trimming left V 4 bases short and J 4 bases short, with 20 bases between. The CDR3 runs 16 residues. The CDR3 bases are TGTGCCAGCAGCGCTGATGTGAACAGGGCGGGAGAGACCCAGTACTTC. Amino acid sequence: CASSADVNRAGETQYF.

This clone was seen only once. The chain carries TRBV19 and TRBJ2-3, with 9 nucleotides matching TRBD1. V was pared by 5 bases and J by 2 bases, with 5 bases of the junction left unmatched. This CDR3 comprises 15 residues. Germline V gives CDR1 LNHDA, CDR2 SQIVND (reference sequence). CDR3 residues: CASSATGGPTDTQYF. The CDR3 DNA reads TGTGCCAGTAGTGCAACAGGGGGCCCCACAGATACGCAGTATTTT.

This chain links TRBV5-1 with TRBJ2-1; 7 bases match TRBD2. V lost 4 bases, J lost 1 base, and 5 bases stayed unmatched. This CDR3 has 15 residues. Germline CDR1 is SGHRS and CDR2 is YFSETQ. For the CDR3, the DNA is TGCGCCAGCAGCCAGACTAGCATATCCTACAATGAGCAGTTCTTC. This encodes CASSQTSISYNEQFF.

V gene TRBV5-8 combines with J gene TRBJ2-7, with 7 bases identical to TRBD1. The germline V gene has CDR1 SGHTS and CDR2 YDEGEE. The CDR3 totals 15 residues. V lost 0 bases and J lost 0; bases outside the gene matches: 3. The CDR3 protein is CASSLAGQNSYEQYF. CDR3 sequence (DNA): TGTGCCAGCAGCTTGGCGGGACAGAACTCCTACGAGCAGTACTTC.

V and J are TRBV27 and TRBJ2-1; 12 bases map to TRBD2. The germline gives CDR1 MNHEY, CDR2 SMNVEV (reference sequence). This CDR3 has 19 residues. V lost 7 bases to trimming and J lost 0 bases; unmatched junction nucleotides: 13. DNA for the CDR3: TGTGCCAGCACCACGGGTGGGGGACTAGCGGGTCACTCCTACAATGAGCAGTTCTTC. This codes for CASTTGGGLAGHSYNEQFF.

The chain carries TRBV30 and TRBJ1-5, with 7 bases matching TRBD1. V shed 7 bases and J 5 bases; nucleotides not matched to a gene: 8. CDR3 length equals 13 residues. Per the germline V gene, CDR1 is GTSNPN and CDR2 is SVGIG (reference sequence). CDR3 residues: CALKDRQDQPQHF. The CDR3 nucleotides are TGTGCCTTGAAGGACAGGCAAGATCAGCCCCAGCATTTT.

The chain couples TRBV27 to TRBJ2-1, with 8 positions matching TRBD1. Per germline, CDR1 MNHEY and CDR2 SMNVEV (reference sequence). The junction had 6 bases not matched to a gene; V was cut back by 4 bases and J by 7 bases. The CDR3 sequence is 14 residues long. CDR3 protein: CASSSWTGLNEQFF. DNA for the CDR3: TGTGCCAGCAGTTCGTGGACAGGGTTGAATGAGCAGTTCTTC.

This clone was observed a single time. The chain uses TRBV20-1 and TRBJ1-1; TRBD1 might be the D (5 bases). The CDR3 sequence is 11 residues long. CDR1 and CDR2 from the germline V gene are DFQATT and SNEGSKA (reference sequence). With 0 bases removed from V and 9 bases from J, the gap between germline ends came to 8 bases. CDR3 bases: TGCAGTGCTAGAGACGGGACTCAAGCTTTCTTT. Translated: CSARDGTQAFF.

The chain employs TRBV4-1 and TRBJ2-7; D is perhaps TRBD2 (5 bases). This CDR3 is 14 amino acids long. V lost 1 base, J lost 7 bases, and 14 bases lay in between. The germline CDR1 and CDR2 sequences are MGHRA and YSYEKL. The CDR3 sequence is CASSQVNPTGEQYF. The CDR3 bases are TGCGCCAGCAGCCAAGTTAATCCGACGGGAGAGCAGTACTTC.

The gene calls are TRBV28 and TRBJ1-2; tentatively, D is TRBD1 (6 bases). V lost 3 bases and J lost 7, with 15 bases in between. Germline-derived CDR1 and CDR2 are MDHEN and SYDVKM. The CDR3 totals 14 residues. The CDR3 DNA reads TGTGCCAGCAGTTTTGGCGGGGGGCAGCGTGGCTACACCTTC. This gives the protein CASSFGGGQRGYTF.

The J gene is TRBJ2-7, the V gene TRBV29-1; TRBD1 matches at 7 bases. The CDR3 spans 12 residues. The germline gives CDR1 SQVTM, CDR2 ANQGSEA. The V segment lost 6 bases and the J segment 5 bases; nucleotides outside the gene matches: 7. CDR3 sequence: CSVAMGQHEQYF. In DNA form, the CDR3 reads TGCAGCGTCGCCATGGGACAGCACGAGCAGTACTTC.

This clone was counted a few times. The chain has TRBV5-4 and TRBJ2-3, with a possible D match to TRBD1 (5 bases). The CDR3 sequence is 16 residues long. V was trimmed by 4 bases and J by 7 bases, leaving 22 bases between them. The germline V gene encodes CDR1 SGHNT and CDR2 YYREEE (reference sequence). In nucleotides, the CDR3 is TGTGCCAGCAGCCCAGAGCCGAGCAGGGTATCGAATACGCAGTATTTT. Translation: CASSPEPSRVSNTQYF. The full variable domain, completed using reference TRBV5-4 and TRBJ2-3, is ETGVTQSPTHLIKTRGQQVTLRCSSQSGHNTVSWYQQALGQGPQFIFQYYREEENGRGNFPPRFSGLQFPNYSSELNVNALELDDSALYLCASSPEPSRVSNTQYFGPGTRLTVL.